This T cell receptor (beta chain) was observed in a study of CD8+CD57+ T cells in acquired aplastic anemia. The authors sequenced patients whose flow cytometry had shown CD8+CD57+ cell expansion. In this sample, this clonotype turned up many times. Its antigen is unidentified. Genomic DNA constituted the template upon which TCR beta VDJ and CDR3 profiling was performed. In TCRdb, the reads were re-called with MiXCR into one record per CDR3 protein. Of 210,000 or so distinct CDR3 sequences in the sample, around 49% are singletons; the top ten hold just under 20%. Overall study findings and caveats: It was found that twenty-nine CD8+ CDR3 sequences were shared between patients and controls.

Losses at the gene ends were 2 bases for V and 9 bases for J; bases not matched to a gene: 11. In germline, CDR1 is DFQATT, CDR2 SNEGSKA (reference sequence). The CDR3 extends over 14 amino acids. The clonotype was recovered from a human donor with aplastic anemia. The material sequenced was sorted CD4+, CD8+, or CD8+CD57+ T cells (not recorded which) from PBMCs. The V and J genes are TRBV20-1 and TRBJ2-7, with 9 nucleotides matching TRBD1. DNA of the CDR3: TGCAGTGCTAGATTACCGGGACAGGGAGTAGGGCAGTACTTC. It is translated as CSARLPGQGVGQYF.